This T cell receptor beta chain emerged from a study of blood T cell repertoires in COVID-19. Whole-study context: COVID-19 samples from acute and convalescent phases originated in the United States, Italy and Spain.

Enrolment of Seattle patients took place during active infection, and they were followed longitudinally. Germline V gene sequence: CDR1 SGDLS, CDR2 YYNGEE. Trimming took 0 bases from V and 4 from J, leaving 10 bases between them. There are 14 residues in the CDR3. Original data processing: Amplification of reference gene primers provided the estimated nucleated cell counts. Assay: immunoSEQ multiplex PCR; the TCRdb copy retains only in-frame clones and omits some. V and J calls and clone size follow that table, whereas D and trimming were derived from the DNA. The profile covers more than 150,000 clones, with around 84% appearing a single time and approximately 0.6% taken by the ten largest.

The rearrangement uses TRBV9 and TRBJ1-2; D unclear. This TCR derives from a man in his fifties or sixties with COVID-19, enrolled during active disease. Sequences were obtained from peripheral blood. CDR3 nucleotide sequence: TGTGCCAGCAGCGTAGGAGAGGGTGCCTATGGCTACACCTTC. It specifies CASSVGEGAYGYTF.